This T cell receptor (beta chain) was sequenced during a study of CD8 T cells in Susac syndrome. Notes on the study in general: The study's TCR sequencing and HLA analysis drew on a certain number of individuals. That number was acknowledged as relatively small.

About this clonotype: Its target is unknown.

When the RNA was reverse transcribed, random hexamers were used with an input of about 0.5 to 1 ug. Amplification of the TCR beta CDR3 was carried out by immunoSEQ multiplex PCR, which spanned a total of 54 Vbeta and 13 Jbeta segments. Via MiXCR, TCRdb re-called the immunoSEQ multiplex PCR reads, giving one row per CDR3 protein. This table has 200,000 to 300,000 distinct CDR3 sequences, 95% to 97% appearing once. Germline CDR1 and CDR2: SGHTA and FQGTGA. This CDR3 contains 14 residues. V lost 5 bases and J lost 3, with 13 bases in between. The recently defined diagnostic criteria for definite or probable disease were met by the Susac syndrome patients.

The sequencing input was CD4+ T cells from PBMCs. The chain is built from TRBV7-3 and TRBJ2-5, with D perhaps matching TRBD1 or TRBD2 (5 bases each). The source is a human donor with Susac syndrome. The CDR3 DNA is TGTGCCAGCAGCCTCGGGGCGACTGAAGAGACCCAGTACTTC. It codes for CASSLGATEETQYF.